One and the same sample provided the 16 T cell receptor beta chains below, sequenced in a study of blood T cells in healthy people across ages. For the second PCR, which ran for roughly 6 to 12 cycles, a sample-barcoded 5' primer and a J-beta primer mix were used. Via MiXCR, TCRdb re-called the 5' RACE reads, giving one row per CDR3 protein. The table shows around 1,000,000 distinct CDR3 sequences, with under 30% occurring only once. The data also belong to a second study, concerning T cells of mothers and their children.

Sequenced input: blood. The receptor set was obtained from a girl aged 2-9 years in good health.

V and J are TRBV12-3 or TRBV12-4 and TRBJ2-7; either TRBD1 or TRBD2 may supply D (6 bases each). V was pared by 2 bases and J by 1 base, with 9 bases between. CDR3 length: 14 amino acids. The CDR3 DNA follows: TGTGCCAGCAGTTTAAAGGGGGGTTCCTACGAGCAGTACTTC. Translation gives CASSLKGGSYEQYF.

This clonotype was counted only a few times. CDR3 in DNA: TGTGCCAGCAGTTTAGTGATGGGACTAGCCGGGCAGTACTTC. Amino acids: CASSLVMGLAGQYF. This chain joins TRBV28 and TRBJ2-7; 9 bases fit TRBD2. The CDR3 extends over 14 amino acids. V lost 2 bases, J lost 9 bases, and 8 bases stayed unmatched. Germline V lookup: CDR1 MDHEN, CDR2 SYDVKM.

A remark on this clonotype: Germline is not matched at one junction end, which may reflect a read error. This chain connects TRBV20-1 to TRBJ2-5, with 10 bases aligning to TRBD2. The CDR3 is 16 residues long. Germline-derived CDR1 and CDR2 are DFQATT and SNEGSKA (reference sequence). The CDR3 DNA reads TGCAGTGCTACCCCCTTAGCGGGAGGTCCCAAAGAGACCCTGTACTTC. It codes for CSATPLAGGPKETLYF.

This clonotype has just a few counts. The chain uses TRBV10-3 and TRBJ1-2, with 9 bases lining up with TRBD1. Germline values: CDR1 ENHRY, CDR2 SYGVKD. The CDR3 covers 14 residues. Trimming took 7 bases from V and 6 from J; bases not matched to a gene: 9. The CDR3 here is CAIMADRGGNGYTF. The DNA of the CDR3 is TGTGCCATCATGGCGGACAGGGGTGGAAATGGCTACACCTTC.

This clonotype occurred a few times. V is TRBV11-2 and J is TRBJ2-5; D gene uncertain. Germline CDR1 and CDR2: SGHAT and FQNNGV. CDR3 length equals 15 residues. Trimming took off 0 bases at V and 4 bases at J, with 12 bases between the two ends. DNA of the CDR3: TGTGCCAGCAGCTTAGATGGGAAGGTCGGAGAGACCCAGTACTTC. This gives the protein CASSLDGKVGETQYF.

Details on this clonotype: A junction end diverges from the germline sequence, so it may reflect a read error. V gene TRBV5-1 combines with J gene TRBJ2-1; 7 nucleotides match TRBD1. The J call is uncertain, as TRBJ2-7 better fits the DNA end. CDR1 is SGHRS, CDR2 YFSETQ, per germline. The CDR3 consists of 16 residues. CDR3 bases: TGTGCCAGCAGCTTGGTTGAGGGCCAGGGGGTCTACGAGCAGTACTTC. Translating it yields CASSLVEGQGVYEQYF.

J is TRBJ1-5 and V is TRBV20-1; D remains ambiguous. The CDR3 covers 13 residues. The V gene's germline CDR1 is DFQATT and CDR2 SNEGSKA (reference sequence). The CDR3 nucleotides read TGCCTCCGAGGGCGCGGCGAAGGTCAGCCCCAGCATTTT. The encoded protein is CLRGRGEGQPQHF.

This clonotype was counted a few times. This chain uses TRBV4-2 with TRBJ2-5; a possible D gene is TRBD1 (5 bases). The J call is uncertain, as TRBJ2-7 better fits the DNA end. CDR1 and CDR2 from the germline V gene are LGHNA and YNFKEQ. The CDR3 consists of 14 residues. DNA of the CDR3: TGTGCCAGCAGCCAGGCAGGGCAGACCTACGAGCAGTACTTC. It yields the protein CASSQAGQTYEQYF.

V and J are TRBV27 and TRBJ2-7; TRBD1 matches 7 bases. Germline-derived CDR1 and CDR2 are MNHEY and SMNVEV (reference sequence). The CDR3 spans 13 residues. J gave up 2 bases and V 8 bases, and 6 bases lay outside the gene matches. CDR3 bases: TGTGCCAGCGCTGTTGGGACAGCCTACGAGCAGTACTTC. It is translated as CASAVGTAYEQYF.

This clonotype was seen a handful of times. The chain couples TRBV4-3 to TRBJ1-3, with D perhaps TRBD1 (6 bases). CDR1 LGHNA and CDR2 YSLEER come from the germline V gene. The CDR3 spans 18 residues. V lost 0 bases, J lost 0 bases, and 15 bases lay in between. This chain's CDR3 is CASSQDRTVLVSGNTIYF. The CDR3 DNA reads as TGCGCCAGCAGCCAAGATAGGACAGTTCTAGTCTCTGGAAACACCATATATTTT.

The chain is built from TRBV12-3 or TRBV12-4 and TRBJ1-2, with 7 bases aligning to TRBD1. Trimming cost V 8 bases and J 3 bases; bases outside gene matches: 6. The CDR3 totals 13 residues. The CDR3 nucleotides are TGTGCCAGCCCTAAGGGGACAGACTATGGCTACACCTTC. It specifies CASPKGTDYGYTF.

The sample holds a few counts of this clonotype. The chain joins TRBV4-2 to TRBJ2-7; TRBD1 matches 7 bases. The CDR3 runs to 12 residues. Germline V gene lookup returns CDR1 LGHNA and CDR2 YNFKEQ. V dropped 2 bases and J dropped 9; count of bases not matched to a gene: 4. In DNA form, the CDR3 reads TGTGCCAGCAGCCAATCCTCAGGGGGGCAGTACTTC. Residues: CASSQSSGGQYF.

The V and J genes are TRBV9 and TRBJ1-2; the D is unclear. Germline CDR1 reads SGDLS; CDR2 reads YYNGEE. Trimming stripped 0 bases from V and 8 bases from J, with 5 bases between. This CDR3 is built from 11 residues. CDR3 coding DNA: TGTGCCAGCAGCGTAGGTGCCGGCTACACCTTC. Translation: CASSVGAGYTF.

The CDR3 region has the DNA TGTGCCACCACGGACACCGACAATCAGCCCCAGCATTTT. It translates to CATTDTDNQPQHF. This chain joins TRBV12-3 or TRBV12-4 and TRBJ1-5, with a tentative D call TRBD1 (5 bases). The CDR3 sequence is 13 residues long. V was cut by 10 bases and J by 3 bases, with 13 bases left in between.

This clonotype came up a few times. This sequence joins TRBV28 and TRBJ1-2; TRBD1 matches 7 bases. CDR1 MDHEN and CDR2 SYDVKM come from the germline V gene. This CDR3 is 13 amino acids long. After removal of 8 bases from V and 3 bases from J, the junction contained 6 bases not matched to a gene. The CDR3: CASLKGADYGYTF. Written as DNA, the CDR3 is TGTGCCAGCCTAAAGGGGGCAGACTATGGCTACACCTTC.

This clonotype was recorded only once. The rearrangement joins TRBV20-1 to TRBJ1-5; D perhaps matches TRBD1 (5 bases). This CDR3 contains 14 residues. The germline V and J ends were trimmed by 0 bases and 3 bases, with 9 bases remaining between them. Per germline, CDR1 DFQATT and CDR2 SNEGSKA (reference sequence). The CDR3, as DNA: TGCAGTGCTAGAGAGACGACAGACAATCAGCCCCAGCATTTT. This encodes CSARETTDNQPQHF.